Reported below is one T cell receptor (beta chain). CDR1 and CDR2 (germline): ENHRY, SYGVKD. The ends lost 6 bases at V and 7 bases at J; junction bases unmatched: 4. The CDR3 has 14 residues. The record originates from a study of blood T cell repertoires in COVID-19. Study at large: Whether acute or convalescent, the COVID-19 samples came from the United States, Italy and Spain. PBMCs, B-cell-depleted T cells, or T cells were the source of the cDNA or gDNA that made up the material.

Original processing notes: By means of reference gene primer amplification, nucleated cell counts were estimated. Sequencing was performed with immunoSEQ multiplex PCR; in TCRdb, only in-frame clones are kept and a portion is missing. V and J calls plus clone size are reproduced from that table; the DNA served to infer D and trimming. The sample holds 65,000 to 100,000 clones, approximately 90% seen once. Input material: peripheral blood. This TCR derives from a man aged 50-60 years with acute or convalescent COVID-19. The chain joins TRBV10-3 to TRBJ2-1, with 12 bases lining up with TRBD2. The CDR3 region is CAIRTGTSGNEQFF. The CDR3 DNA reads TGTGCCATCAGAACAGGGACTAGCGGGAATGAGCAGTTCTTC.